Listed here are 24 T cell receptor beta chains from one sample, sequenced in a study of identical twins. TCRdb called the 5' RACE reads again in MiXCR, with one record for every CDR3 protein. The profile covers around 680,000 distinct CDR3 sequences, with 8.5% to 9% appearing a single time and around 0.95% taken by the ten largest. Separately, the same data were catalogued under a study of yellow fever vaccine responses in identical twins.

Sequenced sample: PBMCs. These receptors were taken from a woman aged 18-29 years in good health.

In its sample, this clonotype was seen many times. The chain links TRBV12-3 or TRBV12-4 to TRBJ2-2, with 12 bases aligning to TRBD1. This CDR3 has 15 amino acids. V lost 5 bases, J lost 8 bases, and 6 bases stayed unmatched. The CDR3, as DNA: TGTGCCAGCAGTAAGGGGGACAGGGGGCCGGGGGAGCTGTTTTTT. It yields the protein CASSKGDRGPGELFF.

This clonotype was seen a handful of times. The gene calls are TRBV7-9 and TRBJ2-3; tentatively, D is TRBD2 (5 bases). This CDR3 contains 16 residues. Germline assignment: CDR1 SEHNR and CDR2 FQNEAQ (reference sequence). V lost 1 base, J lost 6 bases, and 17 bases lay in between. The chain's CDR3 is CASSLVGLALDDTQYF. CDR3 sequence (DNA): TGTGCCAGCAGCTTAGTGGGCCTAGCCTTGGACGATACGCAGTATTTT.

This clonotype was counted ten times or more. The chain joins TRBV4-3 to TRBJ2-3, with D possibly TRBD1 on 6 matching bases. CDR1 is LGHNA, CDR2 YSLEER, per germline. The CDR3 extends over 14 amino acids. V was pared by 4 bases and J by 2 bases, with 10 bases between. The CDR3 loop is CASSPDRTTDTQYF. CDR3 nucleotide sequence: TGCGCCAGCAGCCCCGACAGGACCACAGATACGCAGTATTTT.

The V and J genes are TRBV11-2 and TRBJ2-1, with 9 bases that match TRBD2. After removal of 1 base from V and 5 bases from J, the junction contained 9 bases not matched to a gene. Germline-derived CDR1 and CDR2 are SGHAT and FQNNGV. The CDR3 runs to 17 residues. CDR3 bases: TGTGCCAGCAGCTTAGTCAGCTTGCGGGAGGGAAACAATGAGCAGTTCTTC. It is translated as CASSLVSLREGNNEQFF.

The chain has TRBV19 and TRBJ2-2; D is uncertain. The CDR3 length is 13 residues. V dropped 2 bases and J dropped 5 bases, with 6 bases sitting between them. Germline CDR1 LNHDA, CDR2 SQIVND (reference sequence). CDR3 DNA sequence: TGTGCCAGTAGTATAAAGAGGACCGGGGAGCTGTTTTTT. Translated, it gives CASSIKRTGELFF.

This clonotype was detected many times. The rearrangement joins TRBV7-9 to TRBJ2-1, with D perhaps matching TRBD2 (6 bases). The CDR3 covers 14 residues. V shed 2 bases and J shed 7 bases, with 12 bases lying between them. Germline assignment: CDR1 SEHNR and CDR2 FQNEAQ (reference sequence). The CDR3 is CASSLLLASNEQFF. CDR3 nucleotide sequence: TGTGCCAGCAGCTTACTGCTAGCGAGTAATGAGCAGTTCTTC.

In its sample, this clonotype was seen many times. CDR3 protein: CASTRGHPSEQYF. CDR3 DNA: TGTGCCAGCACTCGGGGACACCCCAGCGAGCAGTACTTC. This sequence joins TRBV12-3 or TRBV12-4 and TRBJ2-7, with D possibly TRBD1 on 6 matching bases. Trimming pared 7 bases from V and 6 bases from J, leaving 16 bases between. The CDR3 is 13 residues long.

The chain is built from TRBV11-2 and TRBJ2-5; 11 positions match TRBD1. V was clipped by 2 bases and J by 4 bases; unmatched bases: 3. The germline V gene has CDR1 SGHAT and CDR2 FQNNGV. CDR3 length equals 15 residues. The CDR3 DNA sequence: TGTGCCAGCAGCTTACTTGGGACAGGGGGAGAGACCCAGTACTTC. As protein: CASSLLGTGGETQYF.

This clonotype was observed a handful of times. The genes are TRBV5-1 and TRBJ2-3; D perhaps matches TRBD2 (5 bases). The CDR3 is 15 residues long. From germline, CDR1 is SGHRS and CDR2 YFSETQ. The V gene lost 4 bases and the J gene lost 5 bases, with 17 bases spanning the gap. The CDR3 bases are TGCGCCAGCAGCCTTTACGAGGGTCCCGGAGATACGCAGTATTTT. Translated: CASSLYEGPGDTQYF.

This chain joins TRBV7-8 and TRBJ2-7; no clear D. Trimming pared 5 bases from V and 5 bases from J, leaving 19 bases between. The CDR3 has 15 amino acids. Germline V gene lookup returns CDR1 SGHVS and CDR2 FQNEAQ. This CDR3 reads CASSPEPGPGNEQYF. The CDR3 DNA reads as TGTGCCAGCAGCCCAGAACCCGGGCCTGGGAACGAGCAGTACTTC. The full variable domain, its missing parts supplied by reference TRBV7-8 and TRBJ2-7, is GAGVSQSPRYKVAKRGQDVALRCDPISGHVSLFWYQQALGQGPEFLTYFQNEAQLDKSGLPSDRFFAERPEGSVSTLKIQRTQQEDSAVYLCASSPEPGPGNEQYFGPGTRLTVT.

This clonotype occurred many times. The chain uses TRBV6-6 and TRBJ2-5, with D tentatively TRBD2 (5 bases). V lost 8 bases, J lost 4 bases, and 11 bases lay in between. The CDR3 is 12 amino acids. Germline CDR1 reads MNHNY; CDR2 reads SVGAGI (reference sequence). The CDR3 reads CASGGTRETQYF. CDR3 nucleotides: TGTGCCAGCGGAGGCACAAGAGAGACCCAGTACTTC.

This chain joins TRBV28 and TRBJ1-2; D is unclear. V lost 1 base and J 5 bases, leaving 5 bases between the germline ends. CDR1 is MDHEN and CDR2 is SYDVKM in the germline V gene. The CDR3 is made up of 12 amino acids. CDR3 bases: TGTGCCAGCAGTTTATACGGATATGGCTACACCTTC. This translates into CASSLYGYGYTF.

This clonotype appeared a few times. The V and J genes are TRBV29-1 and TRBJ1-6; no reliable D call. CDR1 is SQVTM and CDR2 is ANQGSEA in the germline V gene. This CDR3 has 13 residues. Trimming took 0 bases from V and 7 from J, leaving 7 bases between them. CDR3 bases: TGCAGCGTTGAAGAGGTCCCCAATTCACCCCTCCACTTT. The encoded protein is CSVEEVPNSPLHF.

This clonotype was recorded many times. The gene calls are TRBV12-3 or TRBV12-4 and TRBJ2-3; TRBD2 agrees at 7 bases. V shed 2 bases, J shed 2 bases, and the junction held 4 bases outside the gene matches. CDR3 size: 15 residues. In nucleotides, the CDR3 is TGTGCCAGCAGTTTATGGCGGGAGAACACAGATACGCAGTATTTT. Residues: CASSLWRENTDTQYF.

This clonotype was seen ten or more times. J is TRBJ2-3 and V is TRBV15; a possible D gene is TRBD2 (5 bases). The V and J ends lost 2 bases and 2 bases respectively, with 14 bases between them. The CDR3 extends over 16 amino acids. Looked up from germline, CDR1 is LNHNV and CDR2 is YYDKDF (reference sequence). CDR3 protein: CATSRRLAGDTDTQYF. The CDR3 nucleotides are TGTGCCACCAGCAGACGGCTGGCGGGTGACACAGATACGCAGTATTTT.

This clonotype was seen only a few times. CDR3 nucleotides: TGTGCCAGCAGTTTTGCCGATTCCTACGAGCAGTACTTC. This encodes CASSFADSYEQYF. The chain combines TRBV12-3 or TRBV12-4 with TRBJ2-7; D gene ambiguous. The length of the CDR3 is 13 residues. V was cut by 3 bases and J by 1 base, with 7 bases left in between.

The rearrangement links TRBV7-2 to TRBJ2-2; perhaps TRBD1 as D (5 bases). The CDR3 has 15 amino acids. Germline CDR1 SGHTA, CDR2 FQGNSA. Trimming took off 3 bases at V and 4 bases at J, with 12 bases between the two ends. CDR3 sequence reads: CASSLTAVVTGELFF. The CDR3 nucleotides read TGTGCCAGCAGCTTGACAGCCGTTGTCACCGGGGAGCTGTTTTTT.

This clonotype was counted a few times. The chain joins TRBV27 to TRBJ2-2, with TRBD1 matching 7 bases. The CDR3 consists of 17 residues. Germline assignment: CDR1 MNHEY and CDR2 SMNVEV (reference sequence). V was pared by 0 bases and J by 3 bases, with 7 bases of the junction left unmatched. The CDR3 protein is CASSLSVTGIYTGELFF. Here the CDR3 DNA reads TGTGCCAGCAGTTTATCTGTGACAGGGATTTACACCGGGGAGCTGTTTTTT.

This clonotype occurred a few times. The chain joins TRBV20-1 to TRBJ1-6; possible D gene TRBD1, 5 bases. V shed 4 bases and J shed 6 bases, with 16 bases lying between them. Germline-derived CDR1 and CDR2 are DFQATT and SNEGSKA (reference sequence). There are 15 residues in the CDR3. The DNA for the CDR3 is TGCAGTGCTACCCAAGGGGTCATAGTTAATTCACCCCTCCACTTT. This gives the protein CSATQGVIVNSPLHF.

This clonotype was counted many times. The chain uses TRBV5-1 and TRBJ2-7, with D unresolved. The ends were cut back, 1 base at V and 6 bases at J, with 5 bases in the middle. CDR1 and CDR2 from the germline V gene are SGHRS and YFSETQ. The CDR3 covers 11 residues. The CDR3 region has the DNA TGCGCCAGCAGCTTGAACAGCGAGCAGTACTTC. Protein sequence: CASSLNSEQYF.

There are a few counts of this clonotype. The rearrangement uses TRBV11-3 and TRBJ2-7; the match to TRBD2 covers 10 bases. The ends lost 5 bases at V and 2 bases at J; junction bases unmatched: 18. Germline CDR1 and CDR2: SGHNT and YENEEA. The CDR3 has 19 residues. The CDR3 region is CASSTQAGGPIKSTYEQYF. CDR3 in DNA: TGTGCCAGCAGCACGCAAGCGGGAGGGCCCATAAAATCAACCTACGAGCAGTACTTC.

The CDR3 bases are TGCGCCAGCAGCCAGCTACAGGGGAGTACAGATACGCAGTATTTT. Residues: CASSQLQGSTDTQYF. This chain uses TRBV4-3 with TRBJ2-3; 7 bases map to TRBD1. The CDR3 is 15 amino acids. V lost 3 bases to trimming and J lost 3 bases; unmatched junction nucleotides: 6. Germline assignment: CDR1 LGHNA and CDR2 YSLEER.

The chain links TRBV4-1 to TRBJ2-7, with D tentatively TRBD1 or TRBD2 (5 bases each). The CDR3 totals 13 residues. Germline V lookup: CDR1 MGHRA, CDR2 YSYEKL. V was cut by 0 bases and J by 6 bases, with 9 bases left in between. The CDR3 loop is CASSQDPGAEQYF. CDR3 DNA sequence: TGCGCCAGCAGCCAAGATCCCGGGGCCGAGCAGTACTTC.

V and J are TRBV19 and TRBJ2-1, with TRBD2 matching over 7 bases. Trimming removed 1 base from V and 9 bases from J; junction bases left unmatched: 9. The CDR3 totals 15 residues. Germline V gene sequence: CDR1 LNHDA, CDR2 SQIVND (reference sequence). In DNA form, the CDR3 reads TGTGCCAGTAGTATAGCCACAGGAATAGCGGGTGAGCAGTTCTTC. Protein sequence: CASSIATGIAGEQFF.